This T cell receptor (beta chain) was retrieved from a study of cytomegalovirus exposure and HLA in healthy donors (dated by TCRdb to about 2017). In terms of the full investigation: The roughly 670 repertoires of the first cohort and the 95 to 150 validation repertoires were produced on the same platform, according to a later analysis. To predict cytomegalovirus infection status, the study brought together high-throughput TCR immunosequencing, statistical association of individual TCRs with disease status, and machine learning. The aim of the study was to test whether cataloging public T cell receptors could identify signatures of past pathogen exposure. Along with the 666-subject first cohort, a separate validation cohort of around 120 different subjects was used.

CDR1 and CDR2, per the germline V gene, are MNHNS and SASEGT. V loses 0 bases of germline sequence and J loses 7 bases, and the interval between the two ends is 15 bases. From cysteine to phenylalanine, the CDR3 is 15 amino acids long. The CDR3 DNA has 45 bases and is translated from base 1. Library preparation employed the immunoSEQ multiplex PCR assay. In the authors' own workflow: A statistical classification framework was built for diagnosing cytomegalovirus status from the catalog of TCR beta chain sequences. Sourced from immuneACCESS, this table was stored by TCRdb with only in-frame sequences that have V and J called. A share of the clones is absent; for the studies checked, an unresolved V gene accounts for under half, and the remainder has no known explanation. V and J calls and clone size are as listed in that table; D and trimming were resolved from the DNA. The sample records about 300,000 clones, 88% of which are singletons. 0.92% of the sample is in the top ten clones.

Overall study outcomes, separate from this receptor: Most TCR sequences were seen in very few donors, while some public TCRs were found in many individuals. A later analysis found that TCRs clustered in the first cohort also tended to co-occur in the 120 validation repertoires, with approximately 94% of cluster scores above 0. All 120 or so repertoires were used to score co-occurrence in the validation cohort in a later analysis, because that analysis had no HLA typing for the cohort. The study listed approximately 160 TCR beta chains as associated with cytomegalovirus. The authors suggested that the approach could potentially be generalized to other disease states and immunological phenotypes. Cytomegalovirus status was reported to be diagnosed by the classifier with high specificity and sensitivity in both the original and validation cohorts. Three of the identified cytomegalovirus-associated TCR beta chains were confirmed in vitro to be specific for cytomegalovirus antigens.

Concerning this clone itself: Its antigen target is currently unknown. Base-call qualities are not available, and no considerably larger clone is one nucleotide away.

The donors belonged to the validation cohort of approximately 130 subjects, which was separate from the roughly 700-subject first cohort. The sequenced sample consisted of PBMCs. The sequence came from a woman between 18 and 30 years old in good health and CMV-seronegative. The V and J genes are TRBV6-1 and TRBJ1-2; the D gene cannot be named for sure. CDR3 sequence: CASSEALPHPGGYTF. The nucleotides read TGTGCCAGCAGTGAAGCGCTCCCACACCCGGGTGGCTACACCTTC.